This entry lists 26 T cell receptor beta chains sequenced from one sample in a study of blood T cell repertoires in COVID-19. Assay: immunoSEQ multiplex PCR; the TCRdb copy retains only in-frame clones and omits some. The sample lists around 100,000 clones; roughly 90% were seen once. Sequencing was performed on peripheral blood. The receptors come from a human donor in a cohort sampled during active COVID-19.

The chain recombines TRBV5-1 with TRBJ1-2; 10 positions match TRBD1. Germline values: CDR1 SGHRS, CDR2 YFSETQ. The CDR3 totals 17 residues. V shed 3 bases, J shed 8 bases, and the junction held 16 bases outside the gene matches. Here the CDR3 reads CASSSKDRGVSPKGYTF. In DNA, the CDR3 is TGCGCCAGCAGCTCCAAGGACAGGGGGGTTTCCCCTAAAGGCTACACCTTC.

This sequence joins TRBV18 and TRBJ2-3; no reliable D call. The CDR3 loop spans 15 amino acids. V was clipped by 3 bases and J by 0 bases, with 10 bases between them. Germline CDR1 KGHSH, CDR2 LQKENI. CDR3 in amino acids: CASSPANPSTDTQYF. The DNA of the CDR3 is TGTGCCAGCTCACCGGCCAACCCTAGCACAGATACGCAGTATTTT.

The V gene is TRBV12-3 or TRBV12-4, the J gene TRBJ2-1, with D hard to call. V gave up 6 bases and J gave up 5 bases, with 8 bases separating them. The CDR3 runs 12 residues. The CDR3 DNA sequence: TGTGCCAGCAGGAGAACTAACAATGAGCAGTTCTTC. The encoded protein is CASRRTNNEQFF.

The chain recombines TRBV28 with TRBJ2-3, with 11 nucleotides matching TRBD2. This CDR3 region has 15 residues. Trimming took 2 bases from V and 4 from J; bases not matched to a gene: 2. Germline V lookup: CDR1 MDHEN, CDR2 SYDVKM. CDR3 protein: CASSLTSGRSDTQYF. In nucleotides, the CDR3 is TGTGCCAGCAGTTTAACTAGCGGGAGATCAGATACGCAGTATTTT.

In this sample, this clone turned up once. The chain combines TRBV28 with TRBJ1-1; no reliable D call. The CDR3 runs to 11 residues. Trimming removed 9 bases at V and 4 bases at J, with 9 bases between. Germline assignment: CDR1 MDHEN and CDR2 SYDVKM. The CDR3 protein is CASMRSTEAFF. DNA for the CDR3: TGTGCCAGTATGCGTAGCACTGAAGCTTTCTTT.

The chain links TRBV28 to TRBJ2-7; 12 bases agree with TRBD2. CDR3 length: 21 amino acids. Germline V gene sequence: CDR1 MDHEN, CDR2 SYDVKM. Germline trimming cut 3 bases from V and 3 bases from J; bases unmatched to any gene: 21. CDR3 nucleotides: TGTGCCAGCAGTTTCCGGCTAAGGACTAGCGGGACCCAACTCTCACTCTACGAGCAGTACTTC. This codes for CASSFRLRTSGTQLSLYEQYF.

This chain connects TRBV7-9 to TRBJ1-5; 9 nucleotides agree with TRBD1. Germline loops: CDR1 SEHNR, CDR2 FQNEAQ (reference sequence). V shed 4 bases, J shed 6 bases, and the junction held 4 bases outside the gene matches. The CDR3 is 14 amino acids. CDR3 coding DNA: TGTGCCAGCAGCTCCGGGACAGGGATTCAGCCCCAGCATTTT. Amino acid sequence: CASSSGTGIQPQHF.

V usage is TRBV10-1 and J usage is TRBJ2-1; 9 nucleotides agree with TRBD1. The germline CDR1 and CDR2 sequences are WNHNN and SYGVQD (reference sequence). J gave up 4 bases and V 3 bases, and 10 bases lay outside the gene matches. The CDR3 runs to 17 residues. CDR3 sequence reads: CASSDPSTGGRYNEQFF. The CDR3 DNA reads as TGCGCCAGCAGTGACCCCAGTACAGGGGGCAGATACAATGAGCAGTTCTTC.

In this sample, this clone turned up many times. This chain connects TRBV27 to TRBJ1-6, with D uncertain. V lost 0 bases and J 5 bases, leaving 11 bases between the germline ends. The CDR3 loop spans 16 amino acids. Germline values: CDR1 MNHEY, CDR2 SMNVEV (reference sequence). The chain's CDR3 is CASSLSWGENNSPLHF. CDR3 DNA sequence: TGTGCCAGCAGTTTATCGTGGGGAGAAAATAATTCACCCCTCCACTTT.

The V call is TRBV6-5, the J call TRBJ1-2; D remains ambiguous. CDR3 length: 12 residues. V was clipped by 6 bases and J by 8 bases, with 13 bases between them. Germline CDR1 is MNHEY and CDR2 is SVGAGI. The chain's CDR3 is CASSPTPEGYTF. The CDR3 DNA follows: TGTGCCAGCAGCCCAACCCCCGAGGGCTACACCTTC.

The rearrangement joins TRBV4-1 to TRBJ2-7; TRBD2 aligns across 9 bases. V lost 3 bases, J lost 1 base, and 4 bases stayed unmatched. The CDR3 is 15 residues long. CDR1 MGHRA and CDR2 YSYEKL come from the germline V gene. In nucleotides, the CDR3 is TGCGCCAGCAGCCACCGGACTAGCGCTTCCTACGAGCAGTACTTC. This codes for CASSHRTSASYEQYF.

This clone was counted a single time. V is TRBV29-1 and J is TRBJ2-5, with TRBD2 as a possible D gene (6 bases). CDR1 is SQVTM and CDR2 is ANQGSEA in the germline V gene. Trimming removed 6 bases from V and 1 base from J, with 12 bases in between. This CDR3 has 13 amino acids. The CDR3, as DNA: TGCAGCGTCTCAGGACTAAGCCAAGAGACCCAGTACTTC. Encoded protein: CSVSGLSQETQYF.

V and J are TRBV3-1 (or the pseudogene TRBV3-2) and TRBJ2-6, with D possibly being TRBD2 (6 bases). The CDR3 runs 16 residues. Germline V gives CDR1 LGHDT, CDR2 YNNKEL (reference sequence). V lost 1 base and J 2 bases, leaving 9 bases between the germline ends. CDR3 coding DNA: TGTGCCAGCAGCCAAGCTGCGGGAACTGGGGCCAACGTCCTGACTTTC. Translated, it gives CASSQAAGTGANVLTF.

V is TRBV28 and J is TRBJ1-5; 7 bases map to TRBD1. J was trimmed by 0 bases and V by 2 bases; bases with no gene match: 7. CDR1 and CDR2 (germline): MDHEN, SYDVKM. CDR3 size: 17 residues. CDR3 coding DNA: TGTGCCAGCAGTTTAATGGCAGGGGGTCGTAGCAATCAGCCCCAGCATTTT. This sequence encodes CASSLMAGGRSNQPQHF.

The rearrangement uses TRBV11-2 and TRBJ2-1, with 8 bases that match TRBD2. The CDR3 has 14 residues. Germline CDR1 is SGHAT and CDR2 is FQNNGV. V lost 1 base, J lost 4 bases, and 0 bases stayed unmatched. The CDR3: CASSLASGYNEQFF. CDR3 nucleotides: TGTGCCAGCAGCTTAGCTAGCGGGTACAATGAGCAGTTCTTC.

V and J are TRBV28 and TRBJ2-1, with TRBD2 matching 8 bases. Per germline, CDR1 MDHEN and CDR2 SYDVKM. The CDR3 is 16 amino acids. V was clipped by 5 bases and J by 2 bases; unmatched bases: 8. CDR3 DNA: TGTGCCAGCAGTGCTACTAGCGGCACTACCTACAATGAGCAGTTCTTC. Protein product: CASSATSGTTYNEQFF.

The rearrangement uses TRBV9 and TRBJ2-3; 11 bases fit TRBD1. Trimming at V came to 0 bases and at J to 5 bases, leaving 2 bases not matched to a gene. CDR1 and CDR2 (germline): SGDLS, YYNGEE. The CDR3 has 15 residues. The CDR3 here is CASSVEGQGGDTQYF. CDR3 DNA: TGTGCCAGCAGCGTAGAGGGACAGGGGGGAGATACGCAGTATTTT.

In DNA form, the CDR3 reads TGTGCCAGCAGCCGTGGACTAGCGGAAACCTACGAGCAGTACTTC. This sequence encodes CASSRGLAETYEQYF. The chain has TRBV3-1 (or the pseudogene TRBV3-2) and TRBJ2-7, with TRBD2 identical over 10 bases. Trimming cost V 4 bases and J 2 bases; bases outside gene matches: 5. Germline CDR1 LGHDT, CDR2 YNNKEL (reference sequence). The CDR3 length is 15 residues.

The chain carries TRBV20-1 and TRBJ2-5; D might be TRBD1 (5 bases). The germline V gene encodes CDR1 DFQATT and CDR2 SNEGSKA (reference sequence). CDR3 length: 11 residues. Here the CDR3 DNA reads TGCACCGGACAATACCAAGAGACCCAGTACTTC. Its protein product is CTGQYQETQYF.

The rearrangement uses TRBV10-3 and TRBJ2-6; D is unclear. Germline CDR1 reads ENHRY; CDR2 reads SYGVKD. V was clipped by 7 bases and J by 0 bases, with 19 bases between them. This CDR3 is built from 18 residues. The CDR3 DNA follows: TGTGCCATCAAGACGATCGACAATGAGAACTCTGGGGCCAACGTCCTGACTTTC. Its protein product is CAIKTIDNENSGANVLTF.

This clone is a singleton in its sample. The chain couples TRBV27 to TRBJ1-1; 7 nucleotides line up with TRBD1. V lost 6 bases, J lost 0 bases, and 4 bases stayed unmatched. Per the germline V gene, CDR1 is MNHEY and CDR2 is SMNVEV (reference sequence). The CDR3 loop spans 14 amino acids. The DNA for the CDR3 is TGTGCCAGCAGAGACAGGGATTTGAACACTGAAGCTTTCTTT. Residues: CASRDRDLNTEAFF.

This clone has only one observation. The chain couples TRBV5-4 to TRBJ2-1, with TRBD2 identical over 7 bases. The germline CDR1 and CDR2 sequences are SGHNT and YYREEE (reference sequence). The CDR3 covers 15 residues. Losses at the gene ends were 5 bases for V and 2 bases for J; bases not matched to a gene: 7. Here the CDR3 reads CASSVGRGAYNEQFF. The CDR3 nucleotides are TGTGCCAGCAGTGTGGGCCGGGGGGCCTACAATGAGCAGTTCTTC. The whole variable domain, remainder taken from reference TRBV5-4 and TRBJ2-1, is ETGVTQSPTHLIKTRGQQVTLRCSSQSGHNTVSWYQQALGQGPQFIFQYYREEENGRGNFPPRFSGLQFPNYSSELNVNALELDDSALYLCASSVGRGAYNEQFFGPGTRLTVL.

The chain links TRBV2 to TRBJ1-6; a possible D gene is TRBD1 (6 bases). The V end lost 2 bases, the J end lost 7 bases, and 18 bases lay between the germline ends. The V gene's germline CDR1 is SNHLY and CDR2 FYNNEI. This CDR3 has 17 residues. CDR3 nucleotides: TGTGCCAGCAGTGAAATACAGGGTGTATCTGGAAATTCACCCCTCCACTTT. Protein product: CASSEIQGVSGNSPLHF.

Regarding this clone: Other DNA sequences in this specimen translate into the identical CDR3. This rearrangement joins TRBV4-1 to TRBJ2-3, with D maybe TRBD2 (5 bases). The CDR3 runs to 15 residues. Germline loops: CDR1 MGHRA, CDR2 YSYEKL. The V end was cut by 1 base, the J end by 2 bases, with 10 bases between. In DNA, the CDR3 is TGCGCCAGCAGCCAAGTGCTAGCCTACACAGATACGCAGTATTTT. This codes for CASSQVLAYTDTQYF.

The CDR3 here is CASSVESRVDYEQYF. Here the CDR3 DNA reads TGTGCCAGCAGCGTAGAATCCAGGGTAGACTACGAGCAGTACTTC. V and J are TRBV9 and TRBJ2-7; perhaps TRBD1 as D (5 bases). V was trimmed by 0 bases and J by 3 bases, leaving 13 bases between them. This CDR3 region has 15 residues. Germline CDR1 and CDR2: SGDLS and YYNGEE.

This clone occurred once. This chain links TRBV19 with TRBJ1-2, with 10 bases that match TRBD1. The junction had 7 bases not matched to a gene; V was cut back by 5 bases and J by 7 bases. Germline CDR1 is LNHDA and CDR2 is SQIVND (reference sequence). This CDR3 has 14 residues. DNA of the CDR3: TGTGCCAGTAGTTCCCAGACAGGGGGCACTGGCTACACCTTC. Protein sequence: CASSSQTGGTGYTF.